The 13 T cell receptor beta chains below all came from one sample that was sequenced in a study of T cell repertoires in cytomegalovirus infection. TCRdb reanalysed the reads using MiXCR and keeps one entry per CDR3 protein. This table holds under 200,000 distinct CDR3 sequences, roughly 20% found once. The antigens for these receptors are not known. The source material was CD8+ T cells from cultured PBMCs, sampled from culture after CMV antigen stimulation. The receptor source for this set is a human donor in good health (CMV status not recorded). Some clones in this sample may be carry-over from other donors' samples.

This clonotype showed up many times. The J gene is TRBJ2-1, the V gene TRBV7-2; tentatively, D is TRBD2 (6 bases). This CDR3 is 17 amino acids long. CDR1 is SGHTA and CDR2 is FQGNSA in the germline V gene. Trimming left V 5 bases short and J 0 bases short, with 17 bases between. The CDR3 bases are TGTGCCAGCAGCCTAGATAATAGCGGAGCCTCCTACAATGAGCAGTTCTTC. Amino acids: CASSLDNSGASYNEQFF.

This rearrangement joins TRBV11-2 to TRBJ2-3, with TRBD2 identical over 10 bases. V lost 5 bases to trimming and J lost 4 bases; unmatched junction nucleotides: 9. The CDR3 runs 16 residues. From germline, CDR1 is SGHAT and CDR2 FQNNGV. The CDR3 here is CASSAGSGGPADTQYF. CDR3 DNA sequence: TGTGCCAGCAGCGCCGGTAGCGGGGGGCCGGCAGATACGCAGTATTTT.

This clonotype has just a few counts. The V gene is TRBV2, the J gene TRBJ2-3; D is unclear. Trimming left V 10 bases short and J 4 bases short, with 9 bases between. This CDR3 spans 11 amino acids. Germline loops: CDR1 SNHLY, CDR2 FYNNEI. The CDR3 loop reads CAIAEADTQYF. The DNA of the CDR3 is TGTGCCATAGCAGAGGCAGATACGCAGTATTTT. The variable domain in full, with the rest retrieved from reference TRBV2 and TRBJ2-3, is EPEVTQTPSHQVTQMGQEVILRCVPISNHLYFYWYRQILGQKVEFLVSFYNNEISEKSEIFDDQFSVERPDGSNFTLKIRSTKLEDSAMYFCAIAEADTQYFGPGTRLTVL.

V is TRBV2 and J is TRBJ1-1; TRBD1 is a possible D gene (5 bases). The CDR3 totals 16 residues. V was trimmed by 11 bases and J by 3 bases, leaving 25 bases between them. The germline V gene encodes CDR1 SNHLY and CDR2 FYNNEI. This CDR3 is CACVGRREGTHTEAFF. The CDR3 DNA follows: TGTGCCTGCGTGGGACGAAGGGAAGGGACCCACACTGAAGCTTTCTTT.

This clonotype has a handful of counts. The chain has TRBV12-3 or TRBV12-4 and TRBJ1-1; 9 positions match TRBD1. Unmatched junction bases numbered 3, after V lost 1 base and J lost 6 bases. CDR3 length: 14 residues. The CDR3 DNA is TGTGCCAGCAGTTTAGGGACAGGGGACCCTGAAGCTTTCTTT. Translation: CASSLGTGDPEAFF.

This clonotype was counted a few times. The genes are TRBV7-9 and TRBJ2-1; D might be TRBD1 or TRBD2, each matching 5 bases. The CDR3 consists of 16 residues. V lost 6 bases and J lost 5, with 20 bases in between. CDR1 is SEHNR, CDR2 FQNEAQ, per germline (reference sequence). CDR3 DNA: TGTGCCAGCAGTCCCCCAGGGACGGTGGGGCACAATGAGCAGTTCTTC. Amino acids: CASSPPGTVGHNEQFF. The entire variable domain, with the rest obtained from reference TRBV7-9 and TRBJ2-1, is as follows: DTGVSQNPRHKITKRGQNVTFRCDPISEHNRLYWYRQTLGQGPEFLTYFQNEAQLEKSRLLSDRFSAERPKGSFSTLEIQRTEQGDSAMYLCASSPPGTVGHNEQFFGPGTRLTVL.

The rearrangement joins TRBV7-3 to TRBJ2-7; 8 bases line up with TRBD1. This CDR3 is 20 amino acids long. The germline V gene encodes CDR1 SGHTA and CDR2 FQGTGA. V trimming: 6 bases; J trimming: 3 bases; junction bases outside the gene matches: 25. This chain's CDR3 is CASSGFGVFLDREFCYEQYF. The DNA of the CDR3 is TGTGCCAGCAGTGGTTTTGGGGTCTTTTTGGACAGGGAGTTTTGCTACGAGCAGTACTTC. The full variable domain, its missing parts supplied by reference TRBV7-3 and TRBJ2-7, is GAGVSQTPSNKVTEKGKYVELRCDPISGHTALYWYRQSLGQGPEFLIYFQGTGAADDSGLPNDRFFAVRPEGSVSTLKIQRTERGDSAVYLCASSGFGVFLDREFCYEQYFGPGTRLTVT.

This rearrangement joins TRBV12-3 or TRBV12-4 to TRBJ2-1, with 9 nucleotides matching TRBD1. The CDR3 contains 15 residues. J was trimmed by 4 bases and V by 6 bases; bases with no gene match: 7. The CDR3 reads CASSPRTGVYNEQFF. The CDR3 coding sequence is TGTGCCAGCAGCCCTCGGACAGGGGTATACAATGAGCAGTTCTTC.

The rearrangement links TRBV7-6 to TRBJ1-2; D remains unclear. The ends were cut back, 1 base at V and 6 bases at J, with 9 bases in the middle. The CDR3 totals 13 residues. Germline CDR1 and CDR2: SGHVS and FNYEAQ. CDR3 sequence reads: CASSLGTSDGYTF. The CDR3 DNA reads TGTGCCAGCAGCTTAGGGACGTCAGATGGCTACACCTTC.

The sample holds a few counts of this clonotype. Here the CDR3 reads CASSLMGQDHEKLFF. The CDR3, as DNA: TGCGCCAGCAGCTTAATGGGACAGGATCATGAAAAACTGTTTTTT. The chain recombines TRBV5-1 with TRBJ1-4, with 8 nucleotides matching TRBD1. This CDR3 contains 15 residues. The germline CDR1 and CDR2 sequences are SGHRS and YFSETQ. The V segment lost 2 bases and the J segment 6 bases; nucleotides outside the gene matches: 6. The full variable domain, with the rest looked up from reference TRBV5-1 and TRBJ1-4, is KAGVTQTPRYLIKTRGQQVTLSCSPISGHRSVSWYQQTPGQGLQFLFEYFSETQRNKGNFPGRFSGRQFSNSRSEMNVSTLELGDSALYLCASSLMGQDHEKLFFGSGTQLSVL.

The chain couples TRBV6-5 to TRBJ1-1, with 9 bases identical to TRBD1. This CDR3 has 15 amino acids. Germline lookup yields CDR1 MNHEY and CDR2 SVGAGI. J was trimmed by 5 bases and V by 4 bases; bases with no gene match: 8. The CDR3 DNA reads as TGTGCCAGCAGTTTAACAGGGGGCGCGTTAACTGAAGCTTTCTTT. Its translation: CASSLTGGALTEAFF.

The chain uses TRBV29-1 and TRBJ1-2; 8 bases line up with TRBD1. The CDR3 covers 13 residues. V was pared by 4 bases and J by 8 bases, with 9 bases of the junction left unmatched. Germline CDR1 SQVTM, CDR2 ANQGSEA. CDR3 DNA sequence: TGCAGCGTTGCAGGGGGCCTCCGAGGGGGCTACACCTTC. Its translation is CSVAGGLRGGYTF.

The V call is TRBV12-3 or TRBV12-4, the J call TRBJ1-1, with D tentatively TRBD1 (6 bases). The CDR3 length is 11 residues. V lost 3 bases and J 11 bases, leaving 10 bases between the germline ends. CDR3 in DNA: TGTGCCAGCAGTTTGGGACATGACGCTTTCTTT. Protein product: CASSLGHDAFF.